The TCR beta chain under discussion was sequenced for a study of shared clonotypes between healthy human individuals. Study at large: Every donor yielded three CD4 naive, three CD4 memory, two CD8 naive and one CD8 memory plate. Points from the study as a whole: As a rule, naive subsets had a larger estimated richness than memory subsets.

With regard to this clone: The antigen remains unidentified.

Trimming pared 0 bases from V and 6 bases from J, leaving 6 bases between. Germline V gene lookup returns CDR1 SGHNT and CDR2 YENEEA. The CDR3 consists of 13 residues. DNA at about 210 ng, roughly 30,000 T cell genomes, went into sorted-subset replicate PCRs. Profiled with immunoSEQ multiplex PCR; TCRdb holds only in-frame clones, not every one. Of some 1,600,000 clones listed, nearly 99% are singletons. V gene TRBV11-3 combines with J gene TRBJ2-1; the D is unclear. The sample consisted of naive CD4+ T cells sorted from blood. The subset here: CD45RA+ positively selected. The TCR sequence derives from a man under 40 in good health. The CDR3, as DNA: TGTGCCAGCAGCTTAGACCCCCTCAATGAGCAGTTCTTC. It yields the protein CASSLDPLNEQFF.